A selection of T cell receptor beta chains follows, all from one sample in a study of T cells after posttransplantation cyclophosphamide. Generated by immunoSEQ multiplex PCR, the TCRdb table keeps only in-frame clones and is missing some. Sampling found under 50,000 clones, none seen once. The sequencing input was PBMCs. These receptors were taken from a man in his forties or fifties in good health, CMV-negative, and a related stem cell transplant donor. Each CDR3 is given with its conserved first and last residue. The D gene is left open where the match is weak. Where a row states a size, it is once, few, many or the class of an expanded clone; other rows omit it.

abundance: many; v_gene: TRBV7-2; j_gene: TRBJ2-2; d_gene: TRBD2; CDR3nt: TGTGCCAGCAGCTTAGGGGCGGTGGGACTAGCGGGTGCCGGGGAGCTGTTTTTT; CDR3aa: CASSLGAVGLAGAGELFF
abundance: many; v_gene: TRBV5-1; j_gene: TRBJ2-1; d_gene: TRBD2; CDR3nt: TGCGCCAGCAGCCTAGGACTAGCGAACAATGAGCAGTTCTTC; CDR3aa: CASSLGLANNEQFF
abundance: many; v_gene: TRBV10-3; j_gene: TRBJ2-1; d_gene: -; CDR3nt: TGTGCCATCCGCGATCCGTCCTACAATGAGCAGTTCTTC; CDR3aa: CAIRDPSYNEQFF
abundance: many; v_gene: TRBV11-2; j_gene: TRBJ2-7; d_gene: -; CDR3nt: TGTGCCAGCAGCCGCGAGCGGGTTACCTACGAGCAGTACTTC; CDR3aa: CASSRERVTYEQYF
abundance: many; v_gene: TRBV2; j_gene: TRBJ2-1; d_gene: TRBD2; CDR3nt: TGTGCCAGTGTCTTGACCCTAGCGGGCCCCTACAATGAGCAGTTCTTC; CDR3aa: CASVLTLAGPYNEQFF
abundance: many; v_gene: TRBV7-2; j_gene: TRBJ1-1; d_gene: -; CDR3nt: TGTGCCAGCAGCTTAACCGAGTACACTGAAGCTTTCTTT; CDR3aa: CASSLTEYTEAFF
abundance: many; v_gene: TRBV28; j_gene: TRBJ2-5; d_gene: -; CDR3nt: TGTGCCAGCAGTCGGACAGCAGAAGAGACCCAGTACTTC; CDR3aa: CASSRTAEETQYF
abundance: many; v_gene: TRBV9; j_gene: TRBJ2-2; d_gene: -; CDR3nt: TGTGCCAGCAGCGTATCAGGGATAAACACCGGGGAGCTGTTTTTT; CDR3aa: CASSVSGINTGELFF
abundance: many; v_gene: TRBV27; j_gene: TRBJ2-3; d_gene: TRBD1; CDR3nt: TGTGCCAGCAGTTTATCGTTGGGGACAGGGTTAGATACGCAGTATTTT; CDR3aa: CASSLSLGTGLDTQYF
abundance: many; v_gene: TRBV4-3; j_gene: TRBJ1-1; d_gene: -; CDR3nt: TGCGCCAGCAGCCAAGAACAAGCAGGGGACACTGAAGCTTTCTTT; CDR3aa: CASSQEQAGDTEAFF
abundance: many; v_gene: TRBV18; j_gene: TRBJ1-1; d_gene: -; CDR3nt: TGTGCCAGCTCACCCACCTCCGCGGGCCCCGCGAGGAACACTGAAGCTTTCTTT; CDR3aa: CASSPTSAGPARNTEAFF
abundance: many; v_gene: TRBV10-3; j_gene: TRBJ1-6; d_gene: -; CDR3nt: TGTGCCATCAGTGGGACAGCAAATTCACCCCTCCACTTT; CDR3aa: CAISGTANSPLHF
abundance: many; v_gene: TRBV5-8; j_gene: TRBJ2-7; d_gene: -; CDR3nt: TGTGCCAGCAGCTTACCGGGAGCGGAGGAGCAGTACTTC; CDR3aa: CASSLPGAEEQYF
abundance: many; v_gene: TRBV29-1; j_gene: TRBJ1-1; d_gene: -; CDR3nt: TGCAGCGTTGTGGAGGGTATGAACACTGAAGCTTTCTTT; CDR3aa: CSVVEGMNTEAFF
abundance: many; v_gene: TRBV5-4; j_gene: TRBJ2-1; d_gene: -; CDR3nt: TGTGCCAGCAGCTTAACAGCGGGCAACAATGAGCAGTTCTTC; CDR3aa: CASSLTAGNNEQFF
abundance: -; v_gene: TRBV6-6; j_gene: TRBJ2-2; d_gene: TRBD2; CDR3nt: TGTGCCAGCAGTAGAACCAGCGGGAGAAGTTCCGGGGAGCTGTTTTTT; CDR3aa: CASSRTSGRSSGELFF
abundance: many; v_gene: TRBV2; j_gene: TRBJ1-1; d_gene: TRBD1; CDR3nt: TGTGCCAGCAGTACAGGGGCGGGTGAAGCTTTCTTT; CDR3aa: CASSTGAGEAFF
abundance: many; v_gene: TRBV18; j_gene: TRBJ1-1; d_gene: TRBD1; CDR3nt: TGTGCCAGCTCTGCAGGGGGCTCAGACACTGAAGCTTTCTTT; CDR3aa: CASSAGGSDTEAFF
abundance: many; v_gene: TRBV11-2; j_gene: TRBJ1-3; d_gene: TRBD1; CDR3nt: TGTGCCAGCAGCTTGTGGGACAGGAACTCTGGAAACACCATATATTTT; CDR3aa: CASSLWDRNSGNTIYF
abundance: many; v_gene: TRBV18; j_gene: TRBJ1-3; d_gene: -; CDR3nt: TGTGCCAGCTCGCGGGACTCTGGAAACACCATATATTTT; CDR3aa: CASSRDSGNTIYF
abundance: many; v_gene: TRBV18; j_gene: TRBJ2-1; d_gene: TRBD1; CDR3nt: TGTGCCAGCTCTCCTCGGGCCAGGGGGCAAGGTGAGCAGTTCTTC; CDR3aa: CASSPRARGQGEQFF
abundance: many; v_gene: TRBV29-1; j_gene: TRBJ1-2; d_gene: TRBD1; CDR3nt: TGCAGCGTGGAGGGGGACAGCCTGGGGAGCTACACCTTC; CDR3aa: CSVEGDSLGSYTF
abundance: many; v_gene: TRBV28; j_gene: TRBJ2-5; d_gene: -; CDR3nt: TGTGCCAGCAGCTTAAGAGCCGCGTACCAAGAGACCCAGTACTTC; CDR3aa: CASSLRAAYQETQYF
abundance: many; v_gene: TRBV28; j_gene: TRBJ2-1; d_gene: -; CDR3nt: TGTGCCAGCAGTTTATATGTCCGTGACAATGAGCAGTTCTTC; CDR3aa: CASSLYVRDNEQFF
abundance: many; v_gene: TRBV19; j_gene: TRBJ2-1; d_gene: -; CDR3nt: TGTGCCAGTAGTATCATCGGGTACAATGAGCAGTTCTTC; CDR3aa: CASSIIGYNEQFF
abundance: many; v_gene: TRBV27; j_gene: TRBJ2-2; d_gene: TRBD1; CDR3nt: TGTGCCAGCAGTTTATCTGGCAGGGGGTGGGGGACCGGGGAGCTGTTTTTT; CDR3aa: CASSLSGRGWGTGELFF
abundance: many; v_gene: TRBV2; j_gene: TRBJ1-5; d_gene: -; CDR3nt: TGTGCCAGCAGTTGGGGGCATCAGCCCCAGCATTTT; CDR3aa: CASSWGHQPQHF
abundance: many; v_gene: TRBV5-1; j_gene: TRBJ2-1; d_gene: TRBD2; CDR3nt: TGCGCCAGCAGCTGGGGACTAGCGGGAGAAATCTACAATGAGCAGTTCTTC; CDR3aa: CASSWGLAGEIYNEQFF
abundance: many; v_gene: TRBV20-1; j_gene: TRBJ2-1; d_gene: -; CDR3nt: TGCAGTGCTCCAACCTACAATGAGCAGTTCTTC; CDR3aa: CSAPTYNEQFF
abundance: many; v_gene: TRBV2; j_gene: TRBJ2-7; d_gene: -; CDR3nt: TGTGCCAGCAGCCTGGGGCCAGGCGAGCAGTACTTC; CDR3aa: CASSLGPGEQYF
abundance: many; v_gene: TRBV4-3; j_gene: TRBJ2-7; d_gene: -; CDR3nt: TGCGCCAGCAGCCCACGGGAATCGGGGGCCTACGAGCAGTACTTC; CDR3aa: CASSPRESGAYEQYF
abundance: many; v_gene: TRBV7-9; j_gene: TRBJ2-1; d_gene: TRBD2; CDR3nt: TGTGCCAGCAGCTTATGGGCGGGAGCGAGATCAAATGAGCAGTTCTTC; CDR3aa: CASSLWAGARSNEQFF
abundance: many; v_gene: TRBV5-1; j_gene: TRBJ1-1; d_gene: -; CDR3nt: TGCGCCAGCAGCTTGGTCAGGGTAGGTCAGACAAACACTGAAGCTTTCTTT; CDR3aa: CASSLVRVGQTNTEAFF
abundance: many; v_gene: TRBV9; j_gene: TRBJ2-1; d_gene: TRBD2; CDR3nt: TGTGCCAGCAGCGTAGGCGGCGGGAGCTCCTACAATGAGCAGTTCTTC; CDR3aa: CASSVGGGSSYNEQFF
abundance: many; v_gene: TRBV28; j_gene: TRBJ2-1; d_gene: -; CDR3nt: TGTGCCAGCAGGCGGACGGGAGCCGCTTACAATGAGCAGTTCTTC; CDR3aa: CASRRTGAAYNEQFF
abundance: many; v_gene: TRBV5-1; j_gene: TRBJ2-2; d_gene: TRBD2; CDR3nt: TGCGCCAGCAGCCCCCGGGCCTTAGCGGGAGGGAACACCGGGGAGCTGTTTTTT; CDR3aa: CASSPRALAGGNTGELFF
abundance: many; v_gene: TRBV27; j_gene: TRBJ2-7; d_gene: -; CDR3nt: TGTGCCAGCAGTTTAGCTTACGAGGGAGCAAGAGAGCAGTACTTC; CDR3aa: CASSLAYEGAREQYF
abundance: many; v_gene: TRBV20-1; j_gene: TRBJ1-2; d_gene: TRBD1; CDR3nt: TGCAGTGCGCCGACAGGGAGCGGCTACACCTTC; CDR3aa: CSAPTGSGYTF
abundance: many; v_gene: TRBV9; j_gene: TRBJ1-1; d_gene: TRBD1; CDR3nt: TGTGCCAGCAGCCCCCTGGACAGGGCGGTGGACACTGAAGCTTTCTTT; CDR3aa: CASSPLDRAVDTEAFF
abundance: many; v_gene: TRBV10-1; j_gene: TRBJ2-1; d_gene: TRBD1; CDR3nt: TGCGCCAGCAGTAGTACCCTGGGACAGGGCAATGAGCAGTTCTTC; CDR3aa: CASSSTLGQGNEQFF
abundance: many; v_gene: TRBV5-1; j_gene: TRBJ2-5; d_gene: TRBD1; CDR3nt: TGCGCCAGCAGCGCCCTACAGGGGACGGAGACCCAGTACTTC; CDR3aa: CASSALQGTETQYF
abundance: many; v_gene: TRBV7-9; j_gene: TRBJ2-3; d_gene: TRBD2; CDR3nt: TGTGCCAGCAGCTTGGGAGGGATGAGCACAGATACGCAGTATTTT; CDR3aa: CASSLGGMSTDTQYF
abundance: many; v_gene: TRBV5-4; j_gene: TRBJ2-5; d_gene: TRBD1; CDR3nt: TGTGCCAGCAGCATTTACGACAGGGAAGAGACCCAGTACTTC; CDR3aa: CASSIYDREETQYF
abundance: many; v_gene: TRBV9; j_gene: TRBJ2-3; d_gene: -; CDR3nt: TGTGCCAGCAGCGTACAGCTAGTAGCAGATACGCAGTATTTT; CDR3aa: CASSVQLVADTQYF
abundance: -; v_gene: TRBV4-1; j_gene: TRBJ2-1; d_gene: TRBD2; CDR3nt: TGCGCCAGCAGCCACGCCGCTTTCAAAAAGGGGCGGGAGCTCAATGAGCAGTTCTTC; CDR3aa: CASSHAAFKKGRELNEQFF
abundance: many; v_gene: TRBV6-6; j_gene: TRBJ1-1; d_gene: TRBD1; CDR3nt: TGTGCCAGCAGTCTGACCGGGACAGGGAAGACTGAAGCTTTCTTT; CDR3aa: CASSLTGTGKTEAFF
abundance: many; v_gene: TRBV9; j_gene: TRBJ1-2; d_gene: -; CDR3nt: TGTGCCAGCAGCGTGACGGACAGTCCTAACTATGGCTACACCTTC; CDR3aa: CASSVTDSPNYGYTF
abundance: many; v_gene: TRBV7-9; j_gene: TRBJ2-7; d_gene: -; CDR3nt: TGTGCCAGCAGCTTAAGAGGGTACGAGCAGTACTTC; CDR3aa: CASSLRGYEQYF
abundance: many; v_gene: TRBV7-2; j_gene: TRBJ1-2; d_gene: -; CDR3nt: TGTGCCAGCAGCTTAGGGTACCGGTCGGGTGGCTACACCTTC; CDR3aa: CASSLGYRSGGYTF
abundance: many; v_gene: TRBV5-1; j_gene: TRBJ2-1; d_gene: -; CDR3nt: TGCGCCAGCAGCCGGACTACGCCCACAGACAATGAGCAGTTCTTC; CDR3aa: CASSRTTPTDNEQFF
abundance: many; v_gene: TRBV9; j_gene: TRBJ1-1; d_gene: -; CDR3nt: TGTGCCAGCAGCGTAGCCCCCTCGAACACTGAAGCTTTCTTT; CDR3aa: CASSVAPSNTEAFF
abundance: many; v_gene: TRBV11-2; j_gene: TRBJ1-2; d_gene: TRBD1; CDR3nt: TGTGCCAGCAGCCCAGGGGGTTATGGCTACACCTTC; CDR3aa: CASSPGGYGYTF
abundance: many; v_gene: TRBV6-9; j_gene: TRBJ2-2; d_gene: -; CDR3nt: TGTGCCAGCAGTCCCTCGGCGGTCGGGGAGCTGTTTTTT; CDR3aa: CASSPSAVGELFF
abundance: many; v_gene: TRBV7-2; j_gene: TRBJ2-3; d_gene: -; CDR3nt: TGTGCCAGCAGCCCGGGGGGCCTCCTAACAGATACGCAGTATTTT; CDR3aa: CASSPGGLLTDTQYF
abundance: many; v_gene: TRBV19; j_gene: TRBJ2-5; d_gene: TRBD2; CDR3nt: TGTGCCAGTAGTAAAGGGACTAGCGGATTACAAGAGACCCAGTACTTC; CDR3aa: CASSKGTSGLQETQYF
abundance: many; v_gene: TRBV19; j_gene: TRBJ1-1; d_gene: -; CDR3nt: TGTGCCACGAACCCCGCCGGGGCTGAAGCTTTCTTT; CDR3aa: CATNPAGAEAFF
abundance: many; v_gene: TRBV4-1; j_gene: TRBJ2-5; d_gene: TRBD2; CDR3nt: TGCGCCAGCAGCCTCGGGACTAGCGGTTTTCAAGAGACCCAGTACTTC; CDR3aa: CASSLGTSGFQETQYF
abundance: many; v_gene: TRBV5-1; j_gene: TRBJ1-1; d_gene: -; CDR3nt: TGCGCCAGCAGCAACGGACAGTTGAACACTGAAGCTTTCTTT; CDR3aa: CASSNGQLNTEAFF
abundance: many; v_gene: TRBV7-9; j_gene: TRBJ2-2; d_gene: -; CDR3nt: TGTGCCAGCAGCTTAGAGTCGAGGGCCGGGGAGCTGTTTTTT; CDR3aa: CASSLESRAGELFF